A selection of T cell receptor beta chains follows, all from one sample in a study of shared clonotypes between healthy human individuals. The protocol was immunoSEQ multiplex PCR, while the TCRdb copy is restricted to in-frame clones and leaves out a portion. The data show fewer than 200,000 clones, 85% to 95% seen once. The specimen was naive CD4+ T cells sorted from blood. These receptors all stem from a woman aged 25-40 years in good health. The CDR3 runs from the conserved cysteine through the conserved F or W. Each record gives: CDR3 DNA, CDR3 protein, J gene, clone size, V gene, D gene. A D gene is named only where the DNA matches it firmly. Rows may omit the clone size; those that give it use once, few, many or a size class.

CDR3nt: TGTGCCAGCAGTGATTGGGGGTACAATGGCTACACCTTC
CDR3aa: CASSDWGYNGYTF
j_gene: TRBJ1-2
abundance: .
v_gene: TRBV25-1
d_gene: .

CDR3nt: TGTGCCAGCTCACAAGGACAGGGGGTTCCCTACGAGCAGTACTTC
CDR3aa: CASSQGQGVPYEQYF
j_gene: TRBJ2-7
abundance: once
v_gene: TRBV18
d_gene: TRBD1

CDR3nt: TGTGCCAGCAGCTTAGGCCGGGTGGGAGGGCGTGAAGAGCAGTACTTC
CDR3aa: CASSLGRVGGREEQYF
j_gene: TRBJ2-5
abundance: .
v_gene: TRBV11-2
d_gene: TRBD2

CDR3nt: TGCGCCAGCAGCCCTATTTCTAGTAGCACCGGGGAGCTGTTTTTT
CDR3aa: CASSPISSSTGELFF
j_gene: TRBJ2-2
abundance: .
v_gene: TRBV5-1
d_gene: .

CDR3nt: TGTGCCAGTCGACAGGGCCCGAACTCCTACGAGCAGTACTTC
CDR3aa: CASRQGPNSYEQYF
j_gene: TRBJ2-7
abundance: .
v_gene: TRBV19
d_gene: TRBD1

CDR3nt: TGCAGCGTTATCTACAGGGAGCGAAAACTGTTTTTT
CDR3aa: CSVIYRERKLFF
j_gene: TRBJ1-4
abundance: .
v_gene: TRBV29-1
d_gene: .

CDR3nt: TGTGCCACCAGCAGAGGGGACAGGGGGGTAATCGGGGAGCTGTTTTTT
CDR3aa: CATSRGDRGVIGELFF
j_gene: TRBJ2-2
abundance: .
v_gene: TRBV15
d_gene: TRBD1

CDR3nt: TGTGCCGCGAACGAGGATAATCAGCCCCAGCATTTT
CDR3aa: CAANEDNQPQHF
j_gene: TRBJ1-5
abundance: .
v_gene: TRBV28
d_gene: .

CDR3nt: TGTGCCAGCTCACCTCAAACAGGGGATAGGGACGAGCAGTACTTC
CDR3aa: CASSPQTGDRDEQYF
j_gene: TRBJ2-7
abundance: once
v_gene: TRBV18
d_gene: TRBD1

CDR3nt: TGTGCCAGTAGTACCCAGGGGGCGCGGAGCTACGAGCAGTACTTC
CDR3aa: CASSTQGARSYEQYF
j_gene: TRBJ2-7
abundance: .
v_gene: TRBV19
d_gene: TRBD1

CDR3nt: TGTGCCAGCAGAGGAGCTAGCGGTCTAACATACTACGAGCAGTACTTC
CDR3aa: CASRGASGLTYYEQYF
j_gene: TRBJ2-7
abundance: .
v_gene: TRBV11-2
d_gene: TRBD2

CDR3nt: TGTGCCAGCAGTCCCCCTCCGACTGAAGCTTTCTTT
CDR3aa: CASSPPPTEAFF
j_gene: TRBJ1-1
abundance: .
v_gene: TRBV28
d_gene: .

CDR3nt: TGTGCCAGCAGCCCCCGGACTAGCGGGAGCTACGAGCAGTACTTC
CDR3aa: CASSPRTSGSYEQYF
j_gene: TRBJ2-7
abundance: .
v_gene: TRBV11-2
d_gene: TRBD2

CDR3nt: TGTGCCAGTAGTATAGGCGGCAGACACTCTGGAAACACCATATATTTT
CDR3aa: CASSIGGRHSGNTIYF
j_gene: TRBJ1-3
abundance: .
v_gene: TRBV19
d_gene: .

CDR3nt: TGTGCCAGCTCACCCTTTCGGGGAGGAGACACTGAAGCTTTCTTT
CDR3aa: CASSPFRGGDTEAFF
j_gene: TRBJ1-1
abundance: .
v_gene: TRBV18
d_gene: .

CDR3nt: TGTGCCAGCTCACCCCGGGACAGCTTATACGAGCAGTACTTC
CDR3aa: CASSPRDSLYEQYF
j_gene: TRBJ2-7
abundance: .
v_gene: TRBV18
d_gene: TRBD1

CDR3nt: TGTGCCAGCAGCAGCGGGACAGGAGTCCATAACTATGGCTACACCTTC
CDR3aa: CASSSGTGVHNYGYTF
j_gene: TRBJ1-2
abundance: once
v_gene: TRBV5-4
d_gene: TRBD1

CDR3nt: TGTGCCAGCAGTTTGACTGACTACGAGCAGTACTTC
CDR3aa: CASSLTDYEQYF
j_gene: TRBJ2-7
abundance: .
v_gene: TRBV28
d_gene: .

CDR3nt: TGTGCCAGCAGTGACGCTAGCGGGGCCTCCTACAATGAGCAGTTCTTC
CDR3aa: CASSDASGASYNEQFF
j_gene: TRBJ2-1
abundance: .
v_gene: TRBV25-1
d_gene: TRBD2

CDR3nt: TGTGCCACGGCCGGGACCTCAGAGACCCAGTACTTC
CDR3aa: CATAGTSETQYF
j_gene: TRBJ2-5
abundance: .
v_gene: TRBV10-3
d_gene: .

CDR3nt: TGTGCCAGCAGTGGAATTAGCGGGAGGGCGGGTGAGCAGTACTTC
CDR3aa: CASSGISGRAGEQYF
j_gene: TRBJ2-7
abundance: .
v_gene: TRBV6-1
d_gene: TRBD2

CDR3nt: TGTGCCAGCAGTTTCCTACAGGGTATTACGAAAGACGAGCAGTACTTC
CDR3aa: CASSFLQGITKDEQYF
j_gene: TRBJ2-7
abundance: .
v_gene: TRBV28
d_gene: .

CDR3nt: TGTGCCAGCTCACCAGGGGTGTCGGGTGACACCATATATTTT
CDR3aa: CASSPGVSGDTIYF
j_gene: TRBJ1-3
abundance: few
v_gene: TRBV18
d_gene: .

CDR3nt: TGTGCCAGTGGGGGCCTCGAGCAGTTCTTC
CDR3aa: CASGGLEQFF
j_gene: TRBJ2-1
abundance: once
v_gene: TRBV19
d_gene: .

CDR3nt: TGTGCCAGCAGCTCTACGAGACAGGGACGATATGGCTACACCTTC
CDR3aa: CASSSTRQGRYGYTF
j_gene: TRBJ1-2
abundance: .
v_gene: TRBV7-2
d_gene: TRBD1

CDR3nt: TGCGCCAGCAGGAGGGTTGTTGCAACTAATGAAAAACTGTTTTTT
CDR3aa: CASRRVVATNEKLFF
j_gene: TRBJ1-4
abundance: .
v_gene: TRBV5-1
d_gene: .

CDR3nt: TGTGCCAGCTCGACACCCGATGGAAGCAGATCTGCGCAGCCCCAGCATTTT
CDR3aa: CASSTPDGSRSAQPQHF
j_gene: TRBJ1-5
abundance: .
v_gene: TRBV18
d_gene: .

CDR3nt: TGTGCCAGCAGTCGTTCGGGAGCCTTGGTGACTGAAGCTTTCTTT
CDR3aa: CASSRSGALVTEAFF
j_gene: TRBJ1-1
abundance: .
v_gene: TRBV28
d_gene: .

CDR3nt: TGTGCCAGCAGTTCTGACAGGGGGCGCCGGGAGCAGTACTTC
CDR3aa: CASSSDRGRREQYF
j_gene: TRBJ2-7
abundance: .
v_gene: TRBV28
d_gene: TRBD1

CDR3nt: TGTGCCAGCAGCTTAGGCAGGGGGCGAGATTCTGAGCAGTTCTTC
CDR3aa: CASSLGRGRDSEQFF
j_gene: TRBJ2-1
abundance: .
v_gene: TRBV11-3
d_gene: TRBD1

CDR3nt: TGTGCCAGCAGCAATCACAATGAGCAGTTCTTC
CDR3aa: CASSNHNEQFF
j_gene: TRBJ2-1
abundance: .
v_gene: TRBV5-6
d_gene: .

CDR3nt: TGTGCCAGTAGTGGGACGGGTAGCTCCTACGAGCAGTACTTC
CDR3aa: CASSGTGSSYEQYF
j_gene: TRBJ2-7
abundance: .
v_gene: TRBV19
d_gene: .

CDR3nt: TGTGCCAGCAGCTTTTGGACATACAATCAGCCCCAGCATTTT
CDR3aa: CASSFWTYNQPQHF
j_gene: TRBJ1-5
abundance: .
v_gene: TRBV5-6
d_gene: .

CDR3nt: TGTGCCAGCAGTGAACGAGCGGGCGGCCGGTACGAGCAGTACTTC
CDR3aa: CASSERAGGRYEQYF
j_gene: TRBJ2-7
abundance: few
v_gene: TRBV6-1
d_gene: .

CDR3nt: TGTGCCAGCGGGAGTTACGAGCAGTACTTC
CDR3aa: CASGSYEQYF
j_gene: TRBJ2-7
abundance: .
v_gene: TRBV7-9
d_gene: .

CDR3nt: TGCGCCAGCAGTTGGTTTGGGGACGAGCAGTACTTC
CDR3aa: CASSWFGDEQYF
j_gene: TRBJ2-7
abundance: few
v_gene: TRBV5-1
d_gene: .

CDR3nt: TGCAGTGCTGGCCGGGCGGACAGGATGCGGTTC
CDR3aa: CSAGRADRMRF
j_gene: TRBJ2-7
abundance: .
v_gene: TRBV20-1
d_gene: TRBD1

CDR3nt: TGTGCCATCATGAAGACTAACAGCTACAATGAGCAGTTCTTC
CDR3aa: CAIMKTNSYNEQFF
j_gene: TRBJ2-1
abundance: .
v_gene: TRBV10-3
d_gene: .

CDR3nt: TGTGCCAGTAGTATAACGGGGGGTGGTGAAAAACTGTTTTTT
CDR3aa: CASSITGGGEKLFF
j_gene: TRBJ1-4
abundance: .
v_gene: TRBV19
d_gene: .

CDR3nt: TGTGCCTGGAGTGCCCAATACGAGCAGTACTTC
CDR3aa: CAWSAQYEQYF
j_gene: TRBJ2-7
abundance: .
v_gene: TRBV30
d_gene: .

CDR3nt: TGTGCCAGCAGTCTCCAGGACATCGCAGATACGCAGTATTTT
CDR3aa: CASSLQDIADTQYF
j_gene: TRBJ2-3
abundance: .
v_gene: TRBV25-1
d_gene: .

CDR3nt: TGTGCCAGTAGTATAAGTTCCTATGGCTACACCTTC
CDR3aa: CASSISSYGYTF
j_gene: TRBJ1-2
abundance: .
v_gene: TRBV19
d_gene: .

CDR3nt: TGTGCCAGCAGCTTAGTTGCCGGGACGGACTACGAGCAGTACTTC
CDR3aa: CASSLVAGTDYEQYF
j_gene: TRBJ2-7
abundance: .
v_gene: TRBV7-5
d_gene: .

CDR3nt: TGCGCCAGCAGCCTGCGGGGGGTAGCGGGAGTAGAGACCCAGTACTTC
CDR3aa: CASSLRGVAGVETQYF
j_gene: TRBJ2-5
abundance: .
v_gene: TRBV5-1
d_gene: TRBD2

CDR3nt: TGTGCCAGCAGCTTTAGCGGGATGCTCTACGAGCAGTACTTC
CDR3aa: CASSFSGMLYEQYF
j_gene: TRBJ2-7
abundance: few
v_gene: TRBV7-2
d_gene: TRBD2

CDR3nt: TGCAGCGTTGAGTCCAGGGGCTATCCCTACGAGCAGTACTTC
CDR3aa: CSVESRGYPYEQYF
j_gene: TRBJ2-7
abundance: .
v_gene: TRBV29-1
d_gene: .

CDR3nt: TGCGCCAGCAGCCAAGTAAGGGGGTTGGGTTGGACAGATACGCAGTATTTT
CDR3aa: CASSQVRGLGWTDTQYF
j_gene: TRBJ2-3
abundance: .
v_gene: TRBV4-1
d_gene: .

CDR3nt: TGTGCCAGCAGCTTAGATCTCTCTAGCTCCTACAATGAGCAGTTCTTC
CDR3aa: CASSLDLSSSYNEQFF
j_gene: TRBJ2-1
abundance: .
v_gene: TRBV11-2
d_gene: .

CDR3nt: TGTGCCAGCTCACCAGGACCGCATCCCGACACTGAAGCTTTCTTT
CDR3aa: CASSPGPHPDTEAFF
j_gene: TRBJ1-1
abundance: .
v_gene: TRBV18
d_gene: .

CDR3nt: TGTGCCAGCAGCGCCCCGGGACAGGGGGATGAAAAACTGTTTTTT
CDR3aa: CASSAPGQGDEKLFF
j_gene: TRBJ1-4
abundance: .
v_gene: TRBV5-4
d_gene: TRBD1

CDR3nt: TGTGCCATCAGTGAGCCGGGACAGGGGTACGAGCAGTACTTC
CDR3aa: CAISEPGQGYEQYF
j_gene: TRBJ2-7
abundance: .
v_gene: TRBV10-3
d_gene: TRBD1

CDR3nt: TGTGCCAGCAGCCCTAGATTCAGGGGGCTAGGGGCCGAGCAGTACTTC
CDR3aa: CASSPRFRGLGAEQYF
j_gene: TRBJ2-7
abundance: .
v_gene: TRBV5-6
d_gene: TRBD1

CDR3nt: TGTGCCAGCAGAGAGACAGGGGGCCTTCTAGGGAATCAGCCCCAGCATTTT
CDR3aa: CASRETGGLLGNQPQHF
j_gene: TRBJ1-5
abundance: .
v_gene: TRBV28
d_gene: TRBD1

CDR3nt: TGTGCCACAATGGGACAAACCTACGAGCAGTACTTC
CDR3aa: CATMGQTYEQYF
j_gene: TRBJ2-7
abundance: .
v_gene: TRBV6-5
d_gene: .

CDR3nt: TGCGCCAGCAGCTTCGTAGCGGGAGTGAGCGAGACCCAGTACTTC
CDR3aa: CASSFVAGVSETQYF
j_gene: TRBJ2-5
abundance: .
v_gene: TRBV5-1
d_gene: TRBD2

CDR3nt: TGTGCCAGCAGTGCGGGTCCCTCGGGGGGCTACACCTTC
CDR3aa: CASSAGPSGGYTF
j_gene: TRBJ1-2
abundance: .
v_gene: TRBV28
d_gene: .

CDR3nt: TGTGCCACGCAGGAGGGATTGGCTAATGAAAAACTGTTTTTT
CDR3aa: CATQEGLANEKLFF
j_gene: TRBJ1-4
abundance: .
v_gene: TRBV10-3
d_gene: .

CDR3nt: TGTGCCAGCAGCTTAGTTTTAGCAACGAACGAGCAGTACTTC
CDR3aa: CASSLVLATNEQYF
j_gene: TRBJ2-7
abundance: .
v_gene: TRBV11-2
d_gene: .

CDR3nt: TGTGCCAGCAGTTGGGTGATAAATGAAAAACTGTTTTTT
CDR3aa: CASSWVINEKLFF
j_gene: TRBJ1-4
abundance: .
v_gene: TRBV28
d_gene: .